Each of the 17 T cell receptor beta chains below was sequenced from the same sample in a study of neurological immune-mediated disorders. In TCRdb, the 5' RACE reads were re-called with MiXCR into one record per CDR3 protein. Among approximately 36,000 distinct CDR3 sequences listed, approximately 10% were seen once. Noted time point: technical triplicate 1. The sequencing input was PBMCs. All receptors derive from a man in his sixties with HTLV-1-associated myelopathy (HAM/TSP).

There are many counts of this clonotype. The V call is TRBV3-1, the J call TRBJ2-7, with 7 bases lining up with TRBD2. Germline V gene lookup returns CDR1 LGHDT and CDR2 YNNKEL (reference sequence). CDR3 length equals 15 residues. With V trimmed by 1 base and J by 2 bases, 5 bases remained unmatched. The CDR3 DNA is TGTGCCAGCAGCCAAGGATCTAGCGGACCCTACGAGCAGTACTTC. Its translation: CASSQGSSGPYEQYF.

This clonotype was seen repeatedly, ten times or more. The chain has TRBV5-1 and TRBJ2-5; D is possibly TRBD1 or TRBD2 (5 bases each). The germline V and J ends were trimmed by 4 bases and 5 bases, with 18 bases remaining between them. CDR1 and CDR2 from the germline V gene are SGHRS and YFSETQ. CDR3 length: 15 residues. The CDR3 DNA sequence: TGCGCCAGCAGCCCCGGGGCCGCCCCTACGGAGACCCAGTACTTC. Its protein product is CASSPGAAPTETQYF.

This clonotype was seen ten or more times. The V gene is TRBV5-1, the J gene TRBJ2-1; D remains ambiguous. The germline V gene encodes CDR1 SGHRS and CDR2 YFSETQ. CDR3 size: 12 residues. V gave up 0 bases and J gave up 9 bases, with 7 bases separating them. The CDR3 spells CASSLEGFEQFF. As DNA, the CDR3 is TGCGCCAGCAGCTTGGAAGGGTTTGAGCAGTTCTTC. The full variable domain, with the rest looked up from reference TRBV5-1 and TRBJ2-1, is KAGVTQTPRYLIKTRGQQVTLSCSPISGHRSVSWYQQTPGQGLQFLFEYFSETQRNKGNFPGRFSGRQFSNSRSEMNVSTLELGDSALYLCASSLEGFEQFFGPGTRLTVL.

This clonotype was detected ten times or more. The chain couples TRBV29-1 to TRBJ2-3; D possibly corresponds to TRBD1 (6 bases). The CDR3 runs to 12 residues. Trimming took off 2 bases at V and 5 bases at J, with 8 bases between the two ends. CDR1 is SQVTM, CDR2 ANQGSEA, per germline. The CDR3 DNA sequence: TGCAGCGTTGAATCAGGGGAAGATACGCAGTATTTT. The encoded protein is CSVESGEDTQYF.

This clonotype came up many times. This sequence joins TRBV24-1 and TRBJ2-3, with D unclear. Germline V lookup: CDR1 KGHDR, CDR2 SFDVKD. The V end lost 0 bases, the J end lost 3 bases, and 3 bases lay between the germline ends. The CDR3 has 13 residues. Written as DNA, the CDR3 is TGTGCCACCAGTGATTTGAGGACAGATACGCAGTATTTT. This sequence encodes CATSDLRTDTQYF.

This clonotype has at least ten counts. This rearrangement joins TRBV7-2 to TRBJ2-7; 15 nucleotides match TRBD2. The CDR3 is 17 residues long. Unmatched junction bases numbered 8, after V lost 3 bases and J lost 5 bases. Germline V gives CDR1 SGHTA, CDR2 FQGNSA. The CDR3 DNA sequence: TGTGCCAGCAGCTTCCGCGGACTAGCGGGAGGGCCGGACGAGCAGTACTTC. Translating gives CASSFRGLAGGPDEQYF.

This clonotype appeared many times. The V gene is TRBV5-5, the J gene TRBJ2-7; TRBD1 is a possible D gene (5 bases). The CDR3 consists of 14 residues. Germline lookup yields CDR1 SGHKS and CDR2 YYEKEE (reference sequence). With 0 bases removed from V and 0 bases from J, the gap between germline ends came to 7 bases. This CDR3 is CASSLGGPSYEQYF. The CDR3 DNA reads TGTGCCAGCAGCTTGGGGGGCCCCTCCTACGAGCAGTACTTC.

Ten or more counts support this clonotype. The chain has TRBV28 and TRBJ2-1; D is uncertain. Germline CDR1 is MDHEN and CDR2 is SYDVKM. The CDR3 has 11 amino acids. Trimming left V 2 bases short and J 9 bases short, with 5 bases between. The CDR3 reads CASSLRSEQFF. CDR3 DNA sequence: TGTGCCAGCAGTTTACGTAGTGAGCAGTTCTTC.

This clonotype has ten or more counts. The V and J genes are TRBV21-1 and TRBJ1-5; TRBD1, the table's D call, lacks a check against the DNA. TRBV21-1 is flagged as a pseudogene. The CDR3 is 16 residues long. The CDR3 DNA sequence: TGTGCCAGCAGCGAACAGACAGGGGATCGGGATCAGCCCCAGCATTTT. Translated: CASSEQTGDRDQPQHF.

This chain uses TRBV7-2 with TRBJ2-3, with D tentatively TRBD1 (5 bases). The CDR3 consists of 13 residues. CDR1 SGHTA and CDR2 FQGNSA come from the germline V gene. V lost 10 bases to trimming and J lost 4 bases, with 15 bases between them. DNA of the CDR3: TGTGCCAACAACATCTCCAGGGCAGATACGCAGTATTTT. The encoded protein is CANNISRADTQYF.

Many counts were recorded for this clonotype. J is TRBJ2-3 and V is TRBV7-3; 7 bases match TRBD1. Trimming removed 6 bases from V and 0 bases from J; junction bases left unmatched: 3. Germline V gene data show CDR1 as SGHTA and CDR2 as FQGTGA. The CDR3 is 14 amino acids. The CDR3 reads CASSSGQSTDTQYF. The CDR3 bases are TGTGCCAGCAGTTCGGGACAGAGCACAGATACGCAGTATTTT.

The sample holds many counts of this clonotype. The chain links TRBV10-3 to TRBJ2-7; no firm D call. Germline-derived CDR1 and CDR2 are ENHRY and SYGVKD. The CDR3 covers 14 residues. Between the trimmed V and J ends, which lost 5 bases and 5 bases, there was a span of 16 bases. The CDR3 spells CAISPVVQRDEQYF. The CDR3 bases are TGTGCCATCAGTCCGGTTGTCCAGCGCGACGAGCAGTACTTC.

The CDR3 loop reads CASSGQTGYSDEQYF. The CDR3 DNA sequence: TGTGCCAGCAGTGGACAGACAGGGTATAGTGACGAGCAGTACTTC. This rearrangement joins TRBV6-1 to TRBJ2-7; 7 nucleotides line up with TRBD1. Germline CDR1 reads MNHNS; CDR2 reads SASEGT. Unmatched junction bases numbered 11, after V lost 4 bases and J lost 5 bases. This CDR3 comprises 15 residues.

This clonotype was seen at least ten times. DNA of the CDR3: TGTGCCAGCAGCAAGGCAGATACGCAGTATTTT. As protein: CASSKADTQYF. This chain links TRBV7-9 with TRBJ2-3, with D hard to call. Per germline, CDR1 SEHNR and CDR2 FQNEAQ (reference sequence). The V end lost 5 bases, the J end lost 4 bases, and 4 bases lay between the germline ends. The CDR3 consists of 11 residues.

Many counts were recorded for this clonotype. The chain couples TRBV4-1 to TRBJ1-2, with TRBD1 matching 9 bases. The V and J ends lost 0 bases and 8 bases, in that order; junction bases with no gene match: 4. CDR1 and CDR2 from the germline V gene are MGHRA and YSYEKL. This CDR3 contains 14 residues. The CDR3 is CASSQDHRGQGYTF. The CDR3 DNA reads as TGCGCCAGCAGCCAAGATCACAGGGGGCAAGGCTACACCTTC.

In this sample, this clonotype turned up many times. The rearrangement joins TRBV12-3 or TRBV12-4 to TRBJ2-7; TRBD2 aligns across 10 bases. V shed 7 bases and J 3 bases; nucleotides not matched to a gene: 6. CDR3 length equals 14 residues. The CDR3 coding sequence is TGTGCCAGCACCTATAGCGGGAGGAGCTACGAGCAGTACTTC. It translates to CASTYSGRSYEQYF.

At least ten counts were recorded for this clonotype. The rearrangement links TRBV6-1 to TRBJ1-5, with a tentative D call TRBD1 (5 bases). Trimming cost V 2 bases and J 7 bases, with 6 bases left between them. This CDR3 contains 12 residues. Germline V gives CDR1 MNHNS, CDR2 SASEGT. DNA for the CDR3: TGTGCCAGCAGTGAATGGGACCAGCCCCAGCATTTT. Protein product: CASSEWDQPQHF.